A selection of T cell receptor beta chains follows, all from one sample in a study of blood T cell repertoires in COVID-19. Produced via immunoSEQ multiplex PCR; TCRdb's table is partial and in-frame only. The table records tens of thousands of clones, roughly 87% of them present only once. The specimen sequenced was peripheral blood. These receptors all stem from a human donor in a cohort sampled during active COVID-19. Each CDR3 is given with its conserved first and last residue. D genes are given only for firm matches. Clone size is stated in some rows and not others, as once, few, many or a class when expanded.

size	V	D	J	DNA	CDR3
few	TRBV6-2/TRBV6-3	-	TRBJ1-3	TGTGCCAGCAGTTACTCAGGGGCCCGCTCTGGAAACACCATATATTTT	CASSYSGARSGNTIYF
-	TRBV19	-	TRBJ2-5	TGTGCCAGTAGTGAAGGGGCTAGGGAGACCCAGTACTTC	CASSEGARETQYF
-	TRBV7-2	TRBD1	TRBJ2-1	TGTGCCAGCACCTTACGACAGGGCTCCTACAATGAGCAGTTCTTC	CASTLRQGSYNEQFF
-	TRBV5-1	TRBD2	TRBJ2-5	TGCGCCAGCAGCTCCTCGACGCGTGCAGCGGGAGGGAGGTACCAAGAGACCCAGTACTTC	CASSSSTRAAGGRYQETQYF
-	TRBV11-3	TRBD1	TRBJ1-3	TGTGCCAGCAGGGGGACAGGCGAGGCCACCATATATTTT	CASRGTGEATIYF
-	TRBV14	-	TRBJ1-2	TGTGCCAGCAGCCCCGCAGGAAGGCAGGGCTACACCTTC	CASSPAGRQGYTF
-	TRBV6-5	TRBD1	TRBJ2-2	TGTGCCAGCAGCCCAACAGGGGGAAACACCGGGGAGCTGTTTTTT	CASSPTGGNTGELFF
-	TRBV7-8	TRBD1	TRBJ1-5	TGTGCCAGCAGCCCCCCCCACAGGGGGCGGAATCAGCCCCAGCATTTT	CASSPPHRGRNQPQHF
-	TRBV12-3/TRBV12-4	TRBD1	TRBJ2-7	TGTGCCACCTCCTCAGGGGGCGGCGAGCAGTACTTC	CATSSGGGEQYF
-	TRBV6-1	TRBD1	TRBJ1-5	TGTGCCAGCAGTGAAGGGCAGGGGGCGAGGCAGCCCCAGCATTTT	CASSEGQGARQPQHF
-	TRBV30	-	TRBJ1-4	TGTGCCTGGAGTGCCGGGGGAGGAGGAAAACTGTTTTTT	CAWSAGGGGKLFF
-	TRBV28	-	TRBJ2-1	TGTGCCAGCTCCCCAGCAGGGGCTTACAATGAGCAGTTCTTC	CASSPAGAYNEQFF
-	TRBV5-1	-	TRBJ1-1	TGCGCCAGCAGCTTAGGACACACGAACACTGAAGCTTTCTTT	CASSLGHTNTEAFF
-	TRBV11-3	TRBD2	TRBJ2-5	TGTGCCAGCAGCTTAGATCCGGGCGGGAGGGTCGAGACCCAGTACTTC	CASSLDPGGRVETQYF
-	TRBV4-1	-	TRBJ2-7	TGCGCCAGCAGTAAAGCAGCAGGGTTATTACACGAGCAGTACTTC	CASSKAAGLLHEQYF
-	TRBV7-2	-	TRBJ2-3	TGTGCCAGCAGCTTCGGGTATGCCACAGATACGCAGTATTTT	CASSFGYATDTQYF
-	TRBV29-1	TRBD1	TRBJ1-2	TGCAGCGTTGGGGACAGGGCGTATGGCTACACCTTC	CSVGDRAYGYTF
-	TRBV10-2	TRBD1	TRBJ1-2	TGCGCCAGCAGTGGCTATCGACAGGGGCAAAATTATGGCTACACCTTC	CASSGYRQGQNYGYTF
-	TRBV7-9	-	TRBJ2-7	TGTGCCAGCAGCTTAGGTGGGGCTATGGGCGAGCAGTACTTC	CASSLGGAMGEQYF
-	TRBV11-2	TRBD1	TRBJ2-1	TGTGCCAGCAGCTTGGGGGACAGGGTGATCTTC	CASSLGDRVIF
-	TRBV7-8	-	TRBJ1-1	TGTGCCAGCAGGGTTGGGGGGGGTTTGGACACTGAAGCTTTCTTT	CASRVGGGLDTEAFF
-	TRBV9	-	TRBJ1-1	TGTGCCAGCAGCGTAGTCAGGAACACTGAAGCTTTCTTT	CASSVVRNTEAFF
-	TRBV24-1	-	TRBJ1-2	TGTGCCACCAGTGATTCGGGGCAGGGAGGCTATGGCTACACCTTC	CATSDSGQGGYGYTF
-	TRBV6-5	TRBD2	TRBJ2-1	TGTGCCCCTGTGGAGCGGGAGGAGGACAATGAGCAGTTCTTC	CAPVEREEDNEQFF
-	TRBV19	-	TRBJ1-2	TGTGCCAGTAGTAATTGGACAGTGATTAACTATGGCTACACCTTC	CASSNWTVINYGYTF
-	TRBV6-1	-	TRBJ2-4	TGTGCCAGCAGTGGCGGGATAGGTGTTTATGGAGCGGCCAAAAACATTCAGTACTTC	CASSGGIGVYGAAKNIQYF
few	TRBV7-9	-	TRBJ1-1	TGTGCCAGCAGCCCCGGGACTTGGGAAATGAACACTGAAGCTTTCTTT	CASSPGTWEMNTEAFF
-	TRBV7-3	TRBD1	TRBJ2-3	TGTGCCCGCTCCCGGACAGGAACGGATACGCAGTATTTT	CARSRTGTDTQYF
-	TRBV4-3	TRBD1	TRBJ2-2	TGCGCCAGCAGCTTAGGACAGGGGGAGGCCACCGGGGAGCTGTTTTTT	CASSLGQGEATGELFF
-	TRBV6-5	TRBD1	TRBJ1-2	TGTGCCAGCAGGATACAGGGGGCTGGTGGCTACACCTTC	CASRIQGAGGYTF
-	TRBV5-4	TRBD2	TRBJ2-2	TGTGCCAGCAGCGAAGGACTAGTTGGCACCGGGGAGCTGTTTTTT	CASSEGLVGTGELFF
-	TRBV28	TRBD1	TRBJ1-2	TGTGCCAGCAGGGATCCGGACAGGGGGCATGGCTACACCTTC	CASRDPDRGHGYTF